This T cell receptor beta chain was recovered during a study of siplizumab effects on memory and regulatory T cells. V was clipped by 5 bases and J by 4 bases, with 17 bases between them. Germline V gene data show CDR1 as SGHTA and CDR2 as FQGNSA. CDR3 size: 15 residues. Data came from immunoSEQ multiplex PCR; TCRdb stores just in-frame clones and leaves some out. The sample has some 100,000 clones, 75% to 95% seen once. This clone was counted only a few times. The receptor's source is a human donor in good health. Some clones in this sample may be carry-over from other donors' samples. The V gene is TRBV7-2, the J gene TRBJ1-2; maybe TRBD1 (5 bases). The sample comprised CD4+ T cells sorted from blood. The CDR3 loop reads CASSLPRPGGYGYTF. As DNA, the CDR3 is TGTGCCAGCAGCCTCCCCCGCCCGGGGGGCTATGGCTACACCTTC.